The 15 T cell receptor beta chains in this list originate from one sample, sequenced in a study of CD8+ T cells in alopecia areata. It was cDNA, reverse transcribed from extracted RNA, that served as the sequencing template. Profiled with immunoSEQ multiplex PCR; TCRdb holds only in-frame clones, not every one. The sample has about 110,000 clones, roughly 60% seen once. The sequenced sample was CD8+ T cells sorted from blood. The source of these receptors is a human donor in good health.

This chain links TRBV6-1 with TRBJ1-1; 7 nucleotides agree with TRBD1. Germline V CDR1 and CDR2: MNHNS, SASEGT. With V trimmed by 3 bases and J by 0 bases, 1 base remained unmatched. The CDR3 extends over 14 amino acids. DNA of the CDR3: TGTGCCAGCAGTGACAGGGGGATGAACACTGAAGCTTTCTTT. Translated, it gives CASSDRGMNTEAFF.

The DNA of the CDR3 is TGTGCCTGGAGTGTATTTCGCGGGGGAGGGGAGACCCAGTACTTC. Amino acids: CAWSVFRGGGETQYF. The chain uses TRBV30 and TRBJ2-5; 7 positions agree with TRBD2. CDR1 is GTSNPN and CDR2 is SVGIG in the germline V gene (reference sequence). This CDR3 comprises 15 residues. Germline trimming cut 0 bases from V and 5 bases from J; bases unmatched to any gene: 9.

The V and J genes are TRBV7-6 and TRBJ2-5; 7 bases align to TRBD1. This CDR3 spans 16 amino acids. Germline V gene lookup returns CDR1 SGHVS and CDR2 FNYEAQ. Unmatched junction bases numbered 9, after V lost 0 bases and J lost 5 bases. The CDR3 nucleotides read TGTGCCAGCAGCTTAGCAGTTGGACAGGTGATGGAGACCCAGTACTTC. This translates into CASSLAVGQVMETQYF.

V and J are TRBV6-1 and TRBJ1-5; perhaps TRBD1 as D (5 bases). The V gene's germline CDR1 is MNHNS and CDR2 SASEGT. The length of the CDR3 is 15 residues. The V end was cut by 0 bases, the J end by 10 bases, with 16 bases between. The CDR3 loop is CASSEADGTTTPQHF. The CDR3 DNA is TGTGCCAGCAGTGAAGCCGACGGGACTACCACCCCCCAGCATTTT.

This clone was counted between two and nine times. The chain is built from TRBV6-1 and TRBJ2-7; 11 nucleotides match TRBD2. CDR3 length: 13 amino acids. The V and J ends lost 6 bases and 2 bases, in that order; junction bases with no gene match: 0. Germline lookup yields CDR1 MNHNS and CDR2 SASEGT. In DNA form, the CDR3 reads TGTGCCAGCAGACTAGCGGGGGCCTACGAGCAGTACTTC. It codes for CASRLAGAYEQYF.

The V gene is TRBV30, the J gene TRBJ2-7; weak D call: TRBD1 (5 bases). The V end was cut by 2 bases, the J end by 0 bases, with 11 bases between. The CDR3 has 14 residues. Germline CDR1 GTSNPN, CDR2 SVGIG (reference sequence). In DNA form, the CDR3 reads TGTGCCTGGAGTTTGGGGCCCAGCTCCTACGAGCAGTACTTC. Translating it yields CAWSLGPSSYEQYF.

This clone was observed a handful of times. The chain employs TRBV10-3 and TRBJ2-5, with D tentatively TRBD1 or TRBD2 (5 bases each). The germline CDR1 and CDR2 sequences are ENHRY and SYGVKD. The CDR3 contains 13 residues. V gave up 7 bases and J gave up 0 bases, with 9 bases separating them. This chain's CDR3 is CAIMGEYQETQYF. DNA for the CDR3: TGTGCCATCATGGGGGAGTACCAAGAGACCCAGTACTTC.

This chain links TRBV28 with TRBJ1-2, with 7 nucleotides matching TRBD1. Germline CDR1 and CDR2: MDHEN and SYDVKM. V lost 2 bases, J lost 3 bases, and 12 bases stayed unmatched. This CDR3 region has 17 residues. CDR3 DNA sequence: TGTGCCAGCAGTTTACATCCAGGGGGTAGGGAAGACTATGGCTACACCTTC. This gives the protein CASSLHPGGREDYGYTF.

This clone occurred a few times. The rearrangement uses TRBV11-2 and TRBJ2-5, with D possibly being TRBD1 or TRBD2 (5 bases each). The CDR3 consists of 15 residues. Germline loops: CDR1 SGHAT, CDR2 FQNNGV. V lost 3 bases and J 2 bases, leaving 13 bases between the germline ends. This chain's CDR3 is CASSFLGTVQETQYF. CDR3 DNA sequence: TGTGCCAGCAGCTTTCTCGGGACGGTGCAAGAGACCCAGTACTTC.

This clone was seen a handful of times. This chain uses TRBV27 with TRBJ2-2; D possibly corresponds to TRBD1 (5 bases). The CDR3 is 12 amino acids. The V end lost 3 bases, the J end lost 7 bases, and 6 bases lay between the germline ends. In germline, CDR1 is MNHEY, CDR2 SMNVEV (reference sequence). CDR3 region: CASSFQGGELFF. CDR3 DNA sequence: TGTGCCAGCAGTTTCCAGGGCGGGGAGCTGTTTTTT.

This clone came up a few times. The genes are TRBV28 and TRBJ2-7; D is unresolved. The CDR3 loop spans 13 amino acids. V lost 5 bases and J lost 3, with 11 bases in between. Germline V gene data show CDR1 as MDHEN and CDR2 as SYDVKM. CDR3 nucleotide sequence: TGTGCCAGCAGTCTCATACCTTACTACGAGCAGTACTTC. As protein: CASSLIPYYEQYF.

The chain couples TRBV27 to TRBJ2-7; D unclear. Germline loops: CDR1 MNHEY, CDR2 SMNVEV (reference sequence). CDR3 length: 14 residues. The V and J ends lost 2 bases and 3 bases respectively, with 11 bases between them. This chain's CDR3 is CASSLRLPYYEQYF. CDR3 coding DNA: TGTGCCAGCAGTTTAAGACTGCCTTACTACGAGCAGTACTTC.

The chain uses TRBV25-1 and TRBJ2-1; D call uncertain. The CDR3 is made up of 12 amino acids. Germline values: CDR1 MGHDK, CDR2 SYGVNS. V lost 4 bases to trimming and J lost 5 bases, with 6 bases between them. DNA for the CDR3: TGTGCCAGCAGTGTACGGGACAATGAGCAGTTCTTC. Amino acids: CASSVRDNEQFF.

The rearrangement joins TRBV29-1 to TRBJ2-2; TRBD2 agrees at 11 bases. V lost 6 bases to trimming and J lost 1 base; unmatched junction nucleotides: 7. The CDR3 extends over 16 amino acids. The V gene's germline CDR1 is SQVTM and CDR2 ANQGSEA. CDR3 nucleotide sequence: TGCAGCGTCGTCTCTACTAGCGGGGGGAACACCGGGGAGCTGTTTTTT. This gives the protein CSVVSTSGGNTGELFF.

V is TRBV2 and J is TRBJ2-7; no clear D gene. With 4 bases removed from V and 3 bases from J, the gap between germline ends came to 13 bases. The CDR3 covers 14 residues. Germline V gives CDR1 SNHLY, CDR2 FYNNEI. Here the CDR3 reads CASSGAVVNYEQYF. The DNA for the CDR3 is TGTGCCAGCAGTGGAGCCGTAGTCAACTACGAGCAGTACTTC.